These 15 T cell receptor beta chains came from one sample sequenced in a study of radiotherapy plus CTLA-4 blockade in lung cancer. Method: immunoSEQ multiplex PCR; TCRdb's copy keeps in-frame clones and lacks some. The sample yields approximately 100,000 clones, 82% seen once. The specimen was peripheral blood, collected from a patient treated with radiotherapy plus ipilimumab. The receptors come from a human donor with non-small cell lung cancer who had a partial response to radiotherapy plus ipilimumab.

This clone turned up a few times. CDR3 residues: CASSPFGTGGQPQHF. The CDR3 DNA sequence: TGCGCCAGCAGCCCCTTTGGGACAGGGGGTCAGCCCCAGCATTTT. The V call is TRBV4-1, the J call TRBJ1-5; 11 bases line up with TRBD1. J was trimmed by 6 bases and V by 4 bases; bases with no gene match: 5. Germline V CDR1 and CDR2: MGHRA, YSYEKL. This CDR3 is built from 15 residues.

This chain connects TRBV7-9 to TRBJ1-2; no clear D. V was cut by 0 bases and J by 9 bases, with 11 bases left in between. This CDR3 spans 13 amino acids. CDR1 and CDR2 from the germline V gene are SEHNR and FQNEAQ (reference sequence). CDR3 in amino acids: CASSLAEGMSYTF. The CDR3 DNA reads TGTGCCAGCAGCTTAGCTGAGGGAATGAGCTACACCTTC.

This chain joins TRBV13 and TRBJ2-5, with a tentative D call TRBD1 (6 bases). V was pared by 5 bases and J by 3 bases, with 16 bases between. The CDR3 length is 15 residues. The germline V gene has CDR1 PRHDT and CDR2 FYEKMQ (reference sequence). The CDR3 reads CASSIRVNREETQYF. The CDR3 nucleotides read TGTGCCAGCAGCATCCGTGTCAACAGGGAAGAGACCCAGTACTTC.

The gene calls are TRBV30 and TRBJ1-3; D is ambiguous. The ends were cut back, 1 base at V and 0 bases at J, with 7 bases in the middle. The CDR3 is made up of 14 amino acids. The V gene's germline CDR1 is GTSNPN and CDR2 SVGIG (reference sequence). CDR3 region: CAWSATVSGNTIYF. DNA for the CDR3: TGTGCCTGGAGTGCTACAGTCTCTGGAAACACCATATATTTT. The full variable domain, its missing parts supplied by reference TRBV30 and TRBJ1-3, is SQTIHQWPATLVQPVGSPLSLECTVEGTSNPNLYWYRQAAGRGLQLLFYSVGIGQISSEVPQNLSASRPQDRQFILSSKKLLLSDSGFYLCAWSATVSGNTIYFGEGSWLTVV.

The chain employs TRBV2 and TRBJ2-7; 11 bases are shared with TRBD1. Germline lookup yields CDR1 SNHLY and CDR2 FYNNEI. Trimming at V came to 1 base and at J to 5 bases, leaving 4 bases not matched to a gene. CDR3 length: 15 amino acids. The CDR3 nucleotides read TGTGCCAGCAGTGAAGTTGGACAGGGGGCCCACGAGCAGTACTTC. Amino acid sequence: CASSEVGQGAHEQYF.

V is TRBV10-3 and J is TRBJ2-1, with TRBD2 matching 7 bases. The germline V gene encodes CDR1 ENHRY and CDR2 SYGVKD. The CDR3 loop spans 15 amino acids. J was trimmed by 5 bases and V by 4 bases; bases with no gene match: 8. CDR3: CAISGDSGQNNEQFF. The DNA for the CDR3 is TGTGCCATCAGTGGGGATAGCGGGCAGAACAATGAGCAGTTCTTC.

The DNA of the CDR3 is TGTGCCTCCGAGGGTACCACAGATACGCAGTATTTT. Amino acid sequence: CASEGTTDTQYF. The J gene is TRBJ2-3, the V gene TRBV6-6; maybe TRBD2 (5 bases). The CDR3 extends over 12 amino acids. V lost 11 bases and J 2 bases, leaving 11 bases between the germline ends. The germline gives CDR1 MNHNY, CDR2 SVGAGI (reference sequence).

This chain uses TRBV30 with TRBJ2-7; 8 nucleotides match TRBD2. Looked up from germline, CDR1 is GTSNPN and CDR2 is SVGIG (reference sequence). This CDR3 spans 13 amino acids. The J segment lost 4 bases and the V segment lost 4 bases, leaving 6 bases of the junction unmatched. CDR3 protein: CAWKREMGYEQYF. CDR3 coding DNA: TGTGCCTGGAAGCGGGAGATGGGATACGAGCAGTACTTC. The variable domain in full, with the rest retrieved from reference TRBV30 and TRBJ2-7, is SQTIHQWPATLVQPVGSPLSLECTVEGTSNPNLYWYRQAAGRGLQLLFYSVGIGQISSEVPQNLSASRPQDRQFILSSKKLLLSDSGFYLCAWKREMGYEQYFGPGTRLTVT.

In nucleotides, the CDR3 is TGCGCCAGCAGCTTATGGGACAGGAACACCGGGGAGCTGTTTTTT. Translation: CASSLWDRNTGELFF. The chain employs TRBV5-1 and TRBJ2-2, with 7 bases lining up with TRBD1. V was pared by 2 bases and J by 1 base, with 2 bases of the junction left unmatched. Germline CDR1 and CDR2: SGHRS and YFSETQ. The CDR3 runs to 15 residues.

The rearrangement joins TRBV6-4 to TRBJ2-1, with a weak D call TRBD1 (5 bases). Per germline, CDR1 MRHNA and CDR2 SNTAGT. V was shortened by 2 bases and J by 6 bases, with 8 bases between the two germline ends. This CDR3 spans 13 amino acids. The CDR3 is CASSDGASNEQFF. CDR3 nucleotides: TGTGCCAGCAGTGACGGGGCTAGCAATGAGCAGTTCTTC.

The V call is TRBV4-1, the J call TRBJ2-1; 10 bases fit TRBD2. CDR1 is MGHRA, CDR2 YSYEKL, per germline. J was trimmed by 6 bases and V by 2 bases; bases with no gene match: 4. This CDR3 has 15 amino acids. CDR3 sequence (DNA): TGCGCCAGCAGCCAAAGCCCTAGCGGGGGCAATGAGCAGTTCTTC. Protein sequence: CASSQSPSGGNEQFF.

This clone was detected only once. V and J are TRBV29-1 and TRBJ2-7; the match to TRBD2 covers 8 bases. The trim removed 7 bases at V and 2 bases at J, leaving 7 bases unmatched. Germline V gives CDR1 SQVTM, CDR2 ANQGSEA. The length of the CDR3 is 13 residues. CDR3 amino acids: CSARTSQTYEQYF. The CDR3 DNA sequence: TGCAGCGCCCGGACTAGCCAGACCTACGAGCAGTACTTC.

The CDR3 protein is CASSLGGIAALQETQYF. As DNA, the CDR3 is TGTGCCAGCAGCTTGGGAGGAATAGCGGCCCTTCAAGAGACCCAGTACTTC. The chain carries TRBV5-4 and TRBJ2-5, with D possibly TRBD2 on 6 matching bases. The CDR3 has 17 amino acids. V shed 0 bases and J shed 2 bases, with 17 bases lying between them. Germline V CDR1 and CDR2: SGHNT, YYREEE (reference sequence).

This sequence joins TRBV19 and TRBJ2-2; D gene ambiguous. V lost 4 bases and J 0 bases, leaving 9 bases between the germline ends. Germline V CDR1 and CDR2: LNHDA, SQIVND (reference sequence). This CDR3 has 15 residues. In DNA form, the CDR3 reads TGTGCCAGTAGTAAGCGCATAGCGAACACCGGGGAGCTGTTTTTT. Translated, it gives CASSKRIANTGELFF.

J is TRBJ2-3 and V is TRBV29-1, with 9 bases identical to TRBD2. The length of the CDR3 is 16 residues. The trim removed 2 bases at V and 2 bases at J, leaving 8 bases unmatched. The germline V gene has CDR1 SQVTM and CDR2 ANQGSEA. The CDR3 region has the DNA TGCAGCGTTGAAAGCCCTAGCGGGACGGACACAGATACGCAGTATTTT. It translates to CSVESPSGTDTDTQYF.